Listed below are T cell receptor beta chains from one sample, sequenced in a study of T cell repertoires in cytomegalovirus infection. From the reads, TCRdb called clonotypes with MiXCR, one entry per CDR3 protein. The sample records 680,000 or so distinct CDR3 sequences, 35% being singletons. The sequenced sample consisted of PBMCs. The receptors shown here come from a human donor in good health (CMV status not recorded). Some clones in this sample may be carry-over from other donors' samples. Each CDR3 is given with its conserved first and last residue.

TRBV27	TRBJ2-5	CASSYTPLGRAAGETQYF
TRBV6-1	TRBJ2-7	CASSEGLAGVRYEQYF
TRBV11-2	TRBJ2-1	CASSLLLAGIGWNEQFF
TRBV30	TRBJ1-4	CAWSFGDRENEKLFF
TRBV4-1	TRBJ1-5	CASSQGLGENQPQHF
TRBV7-9	TRBJ2-6	CASSPRRAILSGANVLTF
TRBV6-4	TRBJ1-2	CASRRGGSDYGYTF
TRBV6-6	TRBJ1-2	CAGRPPGGTYGYTF
TRBV28	TRBJ1-6	CAWGERYRDNRSPLHF
TRBV7-2	TRBJ1-2	CASSLAMSSGYDYTF
TRBV28	TRBJ2-7	CASSNPTGVDEQYF
TRBV6-1	TRBJ2-1	CASSYPAGASGGPSYNEQFF
TRBV7-9	TRBJ2-3	CASSLPTLAFTDTQYF
TRBV7-8	TRBJ2-5	CASSSEQPQETQYF
TRBV6-6	TRBJ1-6	CASSSTGGSWLTSPLHF
TRBV6-4	TRBJ2-3	CASSPIFRSSGYTQYF
TRBV4-1	TRBJ2-7	CASSQGVGGYEQYF
TRBV27	TRBJ2-7	CASSLHSQYEQYF
TRBV29-1	TRBJ1-5	CSVGIGSGNQPQHF
TRBV15	TRBJ2-5	CATSRDNRGGIGETQYF
TRBV27	TRBJ2-7	CVYGQGALSYEQYF
TRBV28	TRBJ2-1	CASSFLLGDEAYNEQFF
TRBV6-6	TRBJ1-2	CASSYDRVAYGYTF
TRBV7-4	TRBJ1-2	CASSSSAYGYTF
TRBV6-1	TRBJ2-3	CASSAVVAPDTDTQYF
TRBV27	TRBJ2-1	CASSPGDIGGNEQFF
TRBV20-1	TRBJ2-7	CSAQPTADYEQYF
TRBV6-1	TRBJ2-2	CASSGGARGLAGQNTGELFF
TRBV4-1	TRBJ2-3	CASSQVGDTDTQYF
TRBV20-1	TRBJ2-7	CSARDPGLSYEQYF
TRBV28	TRBJ2-5	CASSPLNEETQYF
TRBV14	TRBJ2-7	CASSQETRGFYEQYF
TRBV7-6	TRBJ2-1	CASSLFPGQNTGQFF
TRBV6-6	TRBJ1-1	CASSSQGGMNTEAFF
TRBV28	TRBJ2-5	CASSPPGLAGGASRETQYF
TRBV6-2/TRBV6-3	TRBJ2-7	CASRAAGQQYEQYF
TRBV28	TRBJ1-2	CASSGGLGAHGYTF
TRBV4-1	TRBJ2-7	CASSQQGSSGEQYF
TRBV6-6	TRBJ2-5	CASSPDRGETQYF
TRBV6-6	TRBJ2-2	CASTPAGGRKGELFF
TRBV15	TRBJ1-4	CATSRGIATNEKLFF
TRBV4-1	TRBJ1-5	CASKEAANPNQPQHF
TRBV28	TRBJ1-5	CASSFDNQPQHF
TRBV6-6	TRBJ1-5	CASSGGTYTNQPQHF
TRBV11-2	TRBJ1-2	CASSLSARYGYTF
TRBV7-9	TRBJ2-1	CDSSLALGYNEQFF
TRBV3-1	TRBJ2-6	CASSQADAGLAGGYSGANVLTF
TRBV2	TRBJ2-1	CASSSSEQFF
TRBV4-1	TRBJ2-3	CASSQESLGTQYF
TRBV13	TRBJ2-2	CASSPTGLAGTGELLF